This T cell receptor beta chain is from a study of blood T cell repertoires in COVID-19. Whole-study context: T cells, B-cell-depleted T cells, or PBMCs provided the cDNA or gDNA that served as material.

Germline-derived CDR1 and CDR2 are MNHEY and SMNVEV (reference sequence). There are 14 residues in the CDR3. Using immunoSEQ multiplex PCR, the repertoire was profiled, and TCRdb retains in-frame clones only, with some absent. The sample yields fewer than 300,000 clones, more than 75% seen once. For this clone: An end of the junction differs from the germline gene, which may be a read error.

The origin of this receptor is a man aged 35 to 55 who had recovered from COVID-19. This chain links TRBV27 with TRBJ1-5; 10 nucleotides match TRBD1. Sample: peripheral blood. Here the CDR3 DNA reads TGTGCCAGCAGTTCGACAGGGGGCAAGCAGCCCCAGCATTTT. As protein: CASSSTGGKQPQHF.